Detailed here is one T cell receptor (beta chain). The antigen is undetermined. Germline lookup yields CDR1 ENHRY and CDR2 SYGVKD. The V gene end was trimmed by 4 bases and the J gene end by 8 bases; junction bases not matched to a gene: 5. The CDR3 sequence is 14 residues long. This entry belongs to a study of Graves' ophthalmopathy and Graves' hyperthyroidism. Beta-chain TCR CDR3 regions were amplified from RNA transcripts. Second-round multiplex PCR followed a first-round RT-PCR using HTBI primers. TCRdb used MiXCR to reprocess the multiplex PCR reads, holding one entry per CDR3 protein. The sample has 560,000 or so distinct CDR3 sequences, about two fifths seen once. Study-wide points: The blood repertoire also included most expanded thyroid clonotypes above 0.001 frequency. From stable hyperthyroidism, ophthalmopathy was separated by a 13-signature model with approximately 90% sensitivity and 80% to 82% specificity.

Input material: peripheral blood or thyroid tissue (not recorded which). The TCR comes from an adult man with Graves' hyperthyroidism. This rearrangement joins TRBV10-3 to TRBJ1-3; 10 bases line up with TRBD1. The CDR3 spells CAISGPGTGDTIYF. DNA for the CDR3: TGTGCCATCAGTGGACCTGGGACAGGGGACACCATATATTTT.